One and the same sample provided the 30 T cell receptor beta chains below, sequenced in a study of blood T cell repertoires in COVID-19. Clones were sequenced by immunoSEQ multiplex PCR, and TCRdb holds only the in-frame ones, with some missing. The sample has around 190,000 clones, approximately 86% seen once. Sequenced material: peripheral blood. These receptors originate from a man aged 30 to 45 with acute or convalescent COVID-19.

The chain is built from TRBV10-2 and TRBJ2-7; a weak D match, TRBD1 (6 bases). CDR3 size: 12 residues. V lost 7 bases and J 4 bases, leaving 11 bases between the germline ends. Germline V lookup: CDR1 WSHSY, CDR2 SAAADI. The CDR3 reads CASTRGHYEQYF. In DNA form, the CDR3 reads TGCGCCAGCACTCGGGGACATTACGAGCAGTACTTC.

The chain is built from TRBV4-2 and TRBJ1-4, with TRBD1 matching 8 bases. Trimming cost V 6 bases and J 15 bases; bases outside gene matches: 15. CDR3 length: 14 amino acids. Looked up from germline, CDR1 is LGHNA and CDR2 is YNFKEQ. As DNA, the CDR3 is TGTGCCAGCAGTTTGACAGGGGACGCGACGCCTGTGTTTTTT. This sequence encodes CASSLTGDATPVFF.

The CDR3 protein is CASSFRLAVYNEQFF. The CDR3 bases are TGTGCCAGCAGCTTCAGACTAGCGGTTTACAATGAGCAGTTCTTC. This chain connects TRBV5-8 to TRBJ2-1; TRBD2 matches 9 bases. Trimming at V came to 2 bases and at J to 4 bases, leaving 4 bases not matched to a gene. The CDR3 covers 15 residues. Germline CDR1 reads SGHTS; CDR2 reads YDEGEE.

The chain employs TRBV6-5 and TRBJ1-6; 8 nucleotides agree with TRBD1. This CDR3 is built from 15 residues. The V and J ends lost 5 bases and 8 bases, in that order; junction bases with no gene match: 8. Germline CDR1 MNHEY, CDR2 SVGAGI. The CDR3 coding sequence is TGTGCCAGCAGTCAGACCGGCAGGGGGCATTCACCCCTCCACTTT. It translates to CASSQTGRGHSPLHF.

The CDR3 DNA sequence: TGTGCCAGCAGGGTCCAGGAAAAACTGTTTTTT. This codes for CASRVQEKLFF. The chain combines TRBV28 with TRBJ1-4; D not certain. Deletions cut 6 bases from V and 8 bases from J, with 7 bases between. In germline, CDR1 is MDHEN, CDR2 SYDVKM. The CDR3 extends over 11 amino acids.

In this sample, this clone turned up once. J is TRBJ1-2 and V is TRBV18, with 9 bases lining up with TRBD1. Germline CDR1 reads KGHSH; CDR2 reads LQKENI. This CDR3 contains 17 residues. Trimming removed 3 bases from V and 3 bases from J; junction bases left unmatched: 11. The CDR3 DNA reads as TGTGCCAGCTCACCGCGACCCGGGACAGGGTGGGACTATGGCTACACCTTC. Protein sequence: CASSPRPGTGWDYGYTF. Based on the CDR3 plus reference TRBV18 and TRBJ1-2, the full variable domain is NAGVMQNPRHLVRRRGQEARLRCSPMKGHSHVYWYRQLPEEGLKFMVYLQKENIIDESGMPKERFSAEFPKEGPSILRIQQVVRGDSAAYFCASSPRPGTGWDYGYTFGSGTRLTVV.

This clone was recorded only once. The chain is built from TRBV16 and TRBJ2-2, with D unclear. The CDR3 is made up of 13 amino acids. From germline, CDR1 is KGHSY and CDR2 FQNENV. V lost 0 bases to trimming and J lost 6 bases, with 5 bases between them. CDR3 nucleotide sequence: TGTGCCAGCAGCCAATCTAATGCCGGGGAGCTGTTTTTT. Its translation is CASSQSNAGELFF.

V and J are TRBV19 and TRBJ2-1; 9 bases fit TRBD1. The germline gives CDR1 LNHDA, CDR2 SQIVND (reference sequence). V gave up 8 bases and J gave up 5 bases; unmatched junction bases: 7. The CDR3 spans 14 residues. The DNA of the CDR3 is TGTGCCAGTGGGGGACAGGGAGGGAACAATGAGCAGTTCTTC. It is translated as CASGGQGGNNEQFF.

Only one count was recorded for this clone. The gene calls are TRBV4-1 and TRBJ2-1, with 7 bases identical to TRBD2. Germline V gene sequence: CDR1 MGHRA, CDR2 YSYEKL. The V and J ends lost 4 bases and 4 bases, in that order; junction bases with no gene match: 10. The CDR3 runs 16 residues. The CDR3 DNA reads TGCGCCAGCAGCCTCCCTGGGCGGGAGAGGTACAATGAGCAGTTCTTC. It is translated as CASSLPGRERYNEQFF.

This chain links TRBV25-1 with TRBJ1-2, with 12 bases aligning to TRBD1. From germline, CDR1 is MGHDK and CDR2 SYGVNS. The V and J ends lost 6 bases and 7 bases, in that order; junction bases with no gene match: 9. CDR3 size: 15 residues. CDR3: CASRGVGQGAGGYTF. CDR3 sequence (DNA): TGTGCCAGCAGGGGTGTGGGACAGGGGGCAGGTGGCTACACCTTC.

The CDR3 here is CASSSERPTDTQYF. In nucleotides, the CDR3 is TGTGCCAGCAGTTCTGAGCGGCCCACAGATACGCAGTATTTT. The chain carries TRBV5-5 and TRBJ2-3; possible D gene TRBD2, 5 bases. In germline, CDR1 is SGHKS, CDR2 YYEKEE (reference sequence). This CDR3 has 14 residues. V was trimmed by 5 bases and J by 2 bases, leaving 12 bases between them.

The J gene is TRBJ2-3, the V gene TRBV2; D remains unclear. The V end lost 4 bases, the J end lost 5 bases, and 10 bases lay between the germline ends. The CDR3 runs 13 residues. CDR1 SNHLY and CDR2 FYNNEI come from the germline V gene. DNA for the CDR3: TGTGCCAGCAGTGTTCAAGTCAGAGATACGCAGTATTTT. Encoded protein: CASSVQVRDTQYF.

The rearrangement uses TRBV6-5 and TRBJ2-2; the D gene is possibly TRBD1 (6 bases). The V gene's germline CDR1 is MNHEY and CDR2 SVGAGI. The CDR3 has 13 residues. V was pared by 8 bases and J by 7 bases, with 14 bases between. Here the CDR3 DNA reads TGTGCCAGCGACCCCAGGGGCGGCGGGGAGCTGTTTTTT. Its protein product is CASDPRGGGELFF.

This chain connects TRBV9 to TRBJ1-1; 10 nucleotides match TRBD1. Per germline, CDR1 SGDLS and CDR2 YYNGEE. The CDR3 consists of 15 residues. The trim removed 3 bases at V and 5 bases at J, leaving 7 bases unmatched. The CDR3 sequence is CASSAAPGQGTEAFF. For the CDR3, the DNA is TGTGCCAGCAGCGCCGCCCCGGGACAGGGGACTGAAGCTTTCTTT.

This clone appeared a single time. The rearrangement uses TRBV5-1 and TRBJ1-5; D may be TRBD1 (6 bases). V was shortened by 4 bases and J by 5 bases, with 16 bases between the two germline ends. The germline gives CDR1 SGHRS, CDR2 YFSETQ. This CDR3 comprises 15 residues. The CDR3 coding sequence is TGCGCCAGCAGCCTAACAGGGTGGCTCGATCAGCCCCAGCATTTT. Its protein product is CASSLTGWLDQPQHF.

The chain carries TRBV5-1 and TRBJ2-2; 10 positions agree with TRBD1. Germline V CDR1 and CDR2: SGHRS, YFSETQ. CDR3 size: 16 residues. V lost 3 bases, J lost 6 bases, and 8 bases stayed unmatched. The CDR3 DNA reads as TGCGCCAGCAGCTCCCGACAGGGGGCAAGTCCCGGGGAGCTGTTTTTT. It specifies CASSSRQGASPGELFF.

The chain couples TRBV19 to TRBJ1-1; 7 nucleotides line up with TRBD1. This CDR3 region has 18 residues. Germline values: CDR1 LNHDA, CDR2 SQIVND (reference sequence). The trim removed 2 bases at V and 3 bases at J, leaving 15 bases unmatched. The CDR3 bases are TGTGCCAGTAGTATAAGGGGGCGCTGGAGTCTATCGGACACTGAAGCTTTCTTT. Translated, it gives CASSIRGRWSLSDTEAFF. Variable domain in full (rest from reference TRBV19 and TRBJ1-1): DGGITQSPKYLFRKEGQNVTLSCEQNLNHDAMYWYRQDPGQGLRLIYYSQIVNDFQKGDIAEGYSVSREKKESFPLTVTSAQKNPTAFYLCASSIRGRWSLSDTEAFFGQGTRLTVV.

This clone was seen once. The rearrangement uses TRBV5-4 and TRBJ1-2, with D perhaps matching TRBD1 (5 bases). The CDR3 length is 15 residues. V was cut by 0 bases and J by 5 bases, with 14 bases left in between. In germline, CDR1 is SGHNT, CDR2 YYREEE (reference sequence). The CDR3 DNA reads TGTGCCAGCAGCTTGGCCCAGGGAAAGGGGTATGGCTACACCTTC. Its protein product is CASSLAQGKGYGYTF.

The V call is TRBV4-2, the J call TRBJ2-2, with D perhaps matching TRBD2 (6 bases). Germline assignment: CDR1 LGHNA and CDR2 YNFKEQ. The CDR3 covers 16 residues. Trimming pared 3 bases from V and 1 base from J, leaving 12 bases between. The CDR3 DNA reads as TGTGCCAGCAGCCAGGGGGACGGGGGGAACACCGGGGAGCTGTTTTTT. The encoded protein is CASSQGDGGNTGELFF.

The V call is TRBV15, the J call TRBJ1-4; 7 bases agree with TRBD1. The germline gives CDR1 LNHNV, CDR2 YYDKDF (reference sequence). This CDR3 is built from 14 residues. V was pared by 3 bases and J by 7 bases, with 5 bases of the junction left unmatched. In DNA, the CDR3 is TGTGCCACCAGCAGGGGACAGCAATTTGAAAAACTGTTTTTT. It specifies CATSRGQQFEKLFF.

The CDR3 DNA reads as TGTGCCAGCAGTTTAAGCCCGAACACCGGGGAGCTGTTTTTT. Translation: CASSLSPNTGELFF. The chain links TRBV28 to TRBJ2-2; no firm D call. Germline V gene data show CDR1 as MDHEN and CDR2 as SYDVKM. The CDR3 length is 14 residues. Trimming took 2 bases from V and 0 from J, leaving 4 bases between them.

This clone was seen a single time. V is TRBV6-5 and J is TRBJ1-4, with 8 nucleotides matching TRBD1. The V segment lost 6 bases and the J segment 7 bases; nucleotides outside the gene matches: 7. The CDR3 length is 14 residues. Germline-derived CDR1 and CDR2 are MNHEY and SVGAGI. In DNA form, the CDR3 reads TGTGCCAGCAGGAAGAAACAGGGGGGTGAAAAACTGTTTTTT. As protein: CASRKKQGGEKLFF.

The DNA for the CDR3 is TGTGCCAGCAGCCAATCGTCCCAGACAGCGCGCGAGCAGTACTTC. This encodes CASSQSSQTAREQYF. This chain uses TRBV14 with TRBJ2-7; maybe TRBD1 (5 bases). CDR1 is SGHDN, CDR2 FVKESK, per germline. The CDR3 contains 15 residues. V dropped 2 bases and J dropped 6 bases, with 17 bases sitting between them.

The chain combines TRBV15 with TRBJ2-5; unclear D gene. CDR3 length: 13 residues. V lost 0 bases, J lost 4 bases, and 6 bases lay in between. Per the germline V gene, CDR1 is LNHNV and CDR2 is YYDKDF (reference sequence). The CDR3 DNA reads TGTGCCACCAGCAGAGATAGTTCAGAGACCCAGTACTTC. Protein sequence: CATSRDSSETQYF. The variable domain in full, with the rest retrieved from reference TRBV15 and TRBJ2-5, is DAMVIQNPRYQVTQFGKPVTLSCSQTLNHNVMYWYQQKSSQAPKLLFHYYDKDFNNEADTPDNFQSRRPNTSFCFLDIRSPGLGDTAMYLCATSRDSSETQYFGPGTRLLVL.

This clone was found once. The V and J genes are TRBV6-4 and TRBJ1-1; D not certain. Trimming cost V 2 bases and J 6 bases, with 10 bases left between them. The CDR3 spans 13 residues. The V gene's germline CDR1 is MRHNA and CDR2 SNTAGT. This CDR3 is CASSDEHHPEAFF. The CDR3 region has the DNA TGTGCCAGCAGTGACGAGCACCACCCTGAAGCTTTCTTT.

The CDR3 nucleotides are TGTGCCAGCAGTTTCCGGGGATCGAGCCCTGTCACTGAAGCTTTCTTT. Encoded protein: CASSFRGSSPVTEAFF. The rearrangement uses TRBV27 and TRBJ1-1, with D uncertain. The germline V and J ends were trimmed by 3 bases and 4 bases, with 18 bases remaining between them. CDR3 length: 16 residues. CDR1 and CDR2 from the germline V gene are MNHEY and SMNVEV (reference sequence).

The sample holds one count of this clone. This sequence joins TRBV6-5 and TRBJ2-2; 9 bases fit TRBD1. Germline-derived CDR1 and CDR2 are MNHEY and SVGAGI. The length of the CDR3 is 15 residues. Losses at the gene ends were 8 bases for V and 1 base for J; bases not matched to a gene: 5. The CDR3 sequence: CASGGTGQNTGELFF. The DNA for the CDR3 is TGTGCCAGCGGAGGGACAGGGCAGAACACCGGGGAGCTGTTTTTT.

The chain has TRBV27 and TRBJ1-6; D gene unclear. CDR1 is MNHEY, CDR2 SMNVEV, per germline (reference sequence). Trimming removed 4 bases from V and 12 bases from J, with 10 bases in between. This CDR3 comprises 12 residues. The CDR3 sequence is CASSSREKPLHF. The CDR3, as DNA: TGTGCCAGCAGTTCGAGGGAAAAACCCCTCCACTTT.

The gene calls are TRBV4-2 and TRBJ2-1; perhaps TRBD1 as D (5 bases). The CDR3 consists of 16 residues. Germline-derived CDR1 and CDR2 are LGHNA and YNFKEQ. V was cut by 1 base and J by 4 bases, with 14 bases left in between. The CDR3 loop reads CASSQGGPEPYNEQFF. DNA for the CDR3: TGTGCCAGCAGCCAAGGGGGCCCCGAACCTTACAATGAGCAGTTCTTC.

The rearrangement links TRBV6-5 to TRBJ1-2; D remains unclear. In germline, CDR1 is MNHEY, CDR2 SVGAGI. This CDR3 has 16 amino acids. Trimming removed 0 bases from V and 0 bases from J, with 11 bases in between. The DNA of the CDR3 is TGTGCCAGCAGTTACTCATCCCGGTCTCCTAACTATGGCTACACCTTC. It translates to CASSYSSRSPNYGYTF.